This T cell receptor (beta chain) was identified during a study of PD-L1 blockade in urothelial cancer. Study in general: It was at 3 weeks (second dose) and 6 weeks after treatment start that blood was analyzed. The study recovered a median of roughly 150,000 T cells per blood sample.

V lost 4 bases, J lost 1 base, and 3 bases stayed unmatched. CDR3 length: 14 residues. Germline CDR1 MNHNY, CDR2 SVGAGI (reference sequence). TCRdb's copy holds only in-frame clones and misses some; the assay was immunoSEQ multiplex PCR. The sample lists 29,000 or so clones; around 87% were seen once. The specimen was PBMCs, collected around atezolizumab (anti-PD-L1) treatment. V and J are TRBV6-6 and TRBJ1-1; TRBD1 agrees at 7 bases. The receptor was derived from a man aged 50 to 60 with urothelial cancer. The DNA for the CDR3 is TGTGCCAGCAGTTGGGGGACAGCGAACACTGAAGCTTTCTTT. Its translation is CASSWGTANTEAFF.